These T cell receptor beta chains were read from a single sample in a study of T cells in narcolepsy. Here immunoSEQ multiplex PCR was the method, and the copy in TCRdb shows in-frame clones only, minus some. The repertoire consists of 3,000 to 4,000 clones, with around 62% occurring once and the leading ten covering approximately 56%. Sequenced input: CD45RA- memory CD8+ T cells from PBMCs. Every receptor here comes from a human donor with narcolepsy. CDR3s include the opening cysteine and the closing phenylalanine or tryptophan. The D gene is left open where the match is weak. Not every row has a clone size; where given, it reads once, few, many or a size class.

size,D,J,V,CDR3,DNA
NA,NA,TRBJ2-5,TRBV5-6,CASSSDWEGAKETQYF,TGTGCCAGCAGTTCAGACTGGGAGGGGGCGAAAGAGACCCAGTACTTC
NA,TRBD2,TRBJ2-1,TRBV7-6,CASSLEGLAIWSSYNEQFF,TGTGCCAGCAGCTTAGAGGGACTAGCAATATGGAGCTCCTACAATGAGCAGTTCTTC
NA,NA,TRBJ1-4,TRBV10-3,CAISEGPDMNEKLFF,TGTGCCATCAGTGAGGGGCCAGATATGAATGAAAAACTGTTTTTT
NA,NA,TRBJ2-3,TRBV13,CASSLGLTDTQYF,TGTGCCAGCAGCTTAGGCCTGACAGATACGCAGTATTTT
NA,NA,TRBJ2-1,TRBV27,CASSLSGHHNEQFF,TGTGCCAGCAGTTTATCTGGACATCACAATGAGCAGTTCTTC
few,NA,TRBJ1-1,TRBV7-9,CASSWDGSMNTEAFF,TGTGCCAGCAGCTGGGACGGATCCATGAACACTGAAGCTTTCTTT
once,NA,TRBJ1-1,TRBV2,CASRTEPLNTEAFF,TGTGCCAGCCGGACCGAACCCCTCAACACTGAAGCTTTCTTT
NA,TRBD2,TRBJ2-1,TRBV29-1,CSVAGTSVVNEQFF,TGCAGCGTTGCCGGGACTAGCGTTGTCAATGAGCAGTTCTTC
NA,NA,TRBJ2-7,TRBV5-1,CASSLGYEQYF,TGCGCCAGCAGCTTGGGTTACGAGCAGTACTTC
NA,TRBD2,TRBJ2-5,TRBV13,CASSPSGGAQETQYF,TGTGCCAGCAGCCCTAGCGGGGGGGCCCAAGAGACCCAGTACTTC
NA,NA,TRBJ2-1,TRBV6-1,CASLSVFNEQFF,TGTGCCTCTCTTAGTGTGTTTAATGAGCAGTTCTTC
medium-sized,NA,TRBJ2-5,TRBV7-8,CASSLDSGETQYF,TGTGCCAGCAGCTTAGATAGCGGAGAGACCCAGTACTTC
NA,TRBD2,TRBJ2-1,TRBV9,CASSTGTSGIPYNEQFF,TGTGCCAGCAGCACTGGGACTAGCGGGATACCCTACAATGAGCAGTTCTTC
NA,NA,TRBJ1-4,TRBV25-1,CASRITTNEKLFF,TGTGCCAGCCGGATAACAACTAATGAAAAACTGTTTTTT
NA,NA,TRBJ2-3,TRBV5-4,CASSLWGEGTDTQYF,TGTGCCAGCAGCTTGTGGGGGGAAGGCACAGATACGCAGTATTTT
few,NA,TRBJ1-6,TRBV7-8,CASRLKQGNDNSPLHF,TGTGCCAGCAGGTTAAAACAGGGTAACGATAATTCACCCCTCCACTTT
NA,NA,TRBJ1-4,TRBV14,CASSHGRGGNEKLFF,TGTGCCAGCAGCCACGGGCGGGGCGGGAATGAAAAACTGTTTTTT
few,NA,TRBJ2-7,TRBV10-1,CASSDPNEGGCASSYEQYF,TGCGCCAGCAGTGACCCTAATGAGGGGGGATGTGCTAGCTCCTACGAGCAGTACTTC
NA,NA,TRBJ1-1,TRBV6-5,CASSYSRQNEAFF,TGTGCCAGCAGTTACTCTCGGCAGAATGAAGCTTTCTTT
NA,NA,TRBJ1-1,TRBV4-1,CASSPWGTAPNTEAFF,TGCGCCAGCAGCCCGTGGGGAACGGCTCCGAACACTGAAGCTTTCTTT
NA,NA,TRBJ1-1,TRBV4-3,CASSQEGSAEAFF,TGCGCCAGCAGCCAAGAGGGTTCCGCTGAAGCTTTCTTT
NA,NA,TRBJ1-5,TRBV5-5,CASSSGSGAEHF,TGTGCCAGCAGCTCCGGTTCGGGGGCAGAGCATTTT
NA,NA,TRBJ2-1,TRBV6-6,CASSQDDPGYNEQFF,TGTGCCAGCAGTCAGGACGACCCGGGGTACAATGAGCAGTTCTTC
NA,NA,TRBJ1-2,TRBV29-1,CSVGPRGVYGYTF,TGCAGCGTCGGTCCCCGAGGGGTCTATGGCTACACCTTC
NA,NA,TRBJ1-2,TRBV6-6,CASSPKGGAGGYTF,TGTGCCAGCAGTCCCAAGGGGGGCGCGGGGGGCTACACCTTC
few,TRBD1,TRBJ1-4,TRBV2,CASRITGQGFLGTNEKLFF,TGTGCCAGCCGGATCACGGGACAGGGGTTTCTCGGAACTAATGAAAAACTGTTTTTT
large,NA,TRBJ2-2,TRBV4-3,CASSQDRGNTGELFF,TGCGCCAGCAGCCAAGACAGAGGGAACACCGGGGAGCTGTTTTTT
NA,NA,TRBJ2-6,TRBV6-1,CAISESILSGANVLTF,TGTGCCATCAGTGAGTCGATCCTCTCTGGGGCCAACGTCCTGACTTTC
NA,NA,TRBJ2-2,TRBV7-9,CASSPPGGSTGELFF,TGTGCCAGCAGCCCCCCAGGCGGGTCCACCGGGGAGCTGTTTTTT